The present TCR beta chain was sequenced within a study of T cell repertoires in cytomegalovirus infection. Study-level background: TCR beta signatures that were public indicated CMV infection and matching HLA type.

Germline V gives CDR1 LNHDA, CDR2 SQIVND (reference sequence). This CDR3 comprises 21 residues. J was trimmed by 5 bases and V by 3 bases; bases with no gene match: 19. Via MiXCR, TCRdb re-called the reads, giving one row per CDR3 protein. This table has about 7,500 distinct CDR3 sequences, around 60% appearing once. General study findings and limits: Using cumulative public TCR beta family frequency, the authors identified those who carried CMV together with the relevant HLA. The response measured ex vivo was dominated by TCR beta clonotypes (HLA-C-restricted and CMV-specific).

In regard to this clonotype: The target antigen is unknown.

Sequencing used PBMCs, sequenced either directly or after in vitro stimulation (not recorded which). The receptor was isolated from a human donor in good health (CMV status not recorded). Some clones in this sample may be carry-over from other donors' samples. The V call is TRBV19, the J call TRBJ2-1, with 13 bases aligning to TRBD2. CDR3 amino acids: CASSIGGVLLLAGGRHNEQFF. The CDR3 nucleotides read TGTGCCAGTAGTATCGGTGGTGTATTGTTACTAGCGGGGGGGCGGCACAATGAGCAGTTCTTC.